A single T cell receptor beta chain is shown here with its context. These data come from a study of high-grade serous ovarian cancer treatment subgroups. As for the study in general: Each sample yielded on average roughly 7,400 unique TCR beta rearrangements from roughly 15,000 reads.

In germline, CDR1 is SEHNR, CDR2 FQNEAQ (reference sequence). V was cut by 8 bases and J by 6 bases, with 12 bases left in between. The CDR3 has 12 residues. Some clones are missing from TCRdb's copy, which holds only in-frame ones; the method was immunoSEQ multiplex PCR. The sample records roughly 8,700 clones, 55% to 75% being singletons. Tumor samples were taken before definitive surgery or chemotherapy. The chain has TRBV7-9 and TRBJ2-3; D possibly corresponds to TRBD2 (6 bases). The sequence was obtained from a human donor with high-grade serous ovarian cancer. The sample was tumor tissue. The chain's CDR3 is CASGGTSDTQYF. CDR3 nucleotide sequence: TGTGCCAGCGGCGGGACGTCGGATACGCAGTATTTT.